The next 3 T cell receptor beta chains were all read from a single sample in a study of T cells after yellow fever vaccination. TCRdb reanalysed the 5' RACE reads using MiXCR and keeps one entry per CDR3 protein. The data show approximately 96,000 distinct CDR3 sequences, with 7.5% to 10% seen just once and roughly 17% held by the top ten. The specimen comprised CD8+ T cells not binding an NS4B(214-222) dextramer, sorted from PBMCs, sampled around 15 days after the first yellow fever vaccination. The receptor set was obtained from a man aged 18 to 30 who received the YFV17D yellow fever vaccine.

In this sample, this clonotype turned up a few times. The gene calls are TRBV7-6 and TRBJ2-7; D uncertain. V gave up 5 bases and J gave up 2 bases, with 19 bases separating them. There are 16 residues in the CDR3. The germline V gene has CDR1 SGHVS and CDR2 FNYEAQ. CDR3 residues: CASSPWNQRKTYEQYF. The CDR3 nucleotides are TGTGCCAGCAGCCCCTGGAACCAACGGAAAACCTACGAGCAGTACTTC.

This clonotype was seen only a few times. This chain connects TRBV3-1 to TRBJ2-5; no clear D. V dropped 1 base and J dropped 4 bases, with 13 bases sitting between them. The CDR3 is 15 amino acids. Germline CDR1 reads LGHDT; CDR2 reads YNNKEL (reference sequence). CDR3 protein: CASSQGRRVGETQYF. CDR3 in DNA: TGTGCCAGCAGCCAAGGGCGTCGGGTAGGAGAGACCCAGTACTTC.

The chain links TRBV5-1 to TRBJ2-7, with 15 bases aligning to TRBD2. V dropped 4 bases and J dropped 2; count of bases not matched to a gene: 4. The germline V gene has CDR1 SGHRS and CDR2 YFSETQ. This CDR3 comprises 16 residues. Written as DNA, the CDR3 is TGCGCCAGCAGCGGTGGACTAGCGGGGGGGGCCTACGAGCAGTACGTC. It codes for CASSGGLAGGAYEQYV.